This T cell receptor (beta chain) was obtained from a study of cytomegalovirus exposure and HLA in healthy donors. Germline V gives CDR1 SGHRS, CDR2 YFSETQ. The CDR3 totals 15 residues. V was clipped by 2 bases and J by 5 bases; unmatched bases: 9. It was with 60 Vbeta and 13 Jbeta primers that the PCR ran. Only in-frame clones appear in the TCRdb table, and some are missing; sequencing was by immunoSEQ multiplex PCR. The sample includes some 200,000 clones, approximately 82% seen only once; the top ten take about 2.2%. V usage is TRBV5-1 and J usage is TRBJ2-5; 7 bases map to TRBD1. This TCR was recovered from a woman aged 30 to 39 in good health and CMV-seronegative. Sequencing used PBMCs. The CDR3 DNA is TGCGCCAGCAGCTTTTACCAGGGGGTGGAGGAGACCCAGTACTTC. Translated, it gives CASSFYQGVEETQYF.